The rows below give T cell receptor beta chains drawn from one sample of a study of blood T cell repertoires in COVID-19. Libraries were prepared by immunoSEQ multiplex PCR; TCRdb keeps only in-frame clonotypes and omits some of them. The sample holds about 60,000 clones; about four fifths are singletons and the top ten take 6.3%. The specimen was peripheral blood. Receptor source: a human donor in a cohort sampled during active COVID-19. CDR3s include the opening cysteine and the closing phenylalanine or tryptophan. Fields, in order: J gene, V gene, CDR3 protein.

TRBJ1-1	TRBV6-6	CASSTGDHVEAFF
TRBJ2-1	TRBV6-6	CASSRDWAYNEQFF
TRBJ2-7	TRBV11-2	CASSRGTGTGLTYEQYF
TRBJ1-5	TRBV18	CASSTSGDQPQHF
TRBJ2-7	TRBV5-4	CASSPRDRGSEQYF
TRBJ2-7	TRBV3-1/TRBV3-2	CASSQLAGGVSYEQYF
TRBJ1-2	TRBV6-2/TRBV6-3	CASSTYPGTKLNYGYTF
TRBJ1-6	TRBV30	CAWMGLGSSPLHF
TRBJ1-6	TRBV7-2	CASSLEARGWNNSPLHF
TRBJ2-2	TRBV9	CASSVEASDTGELFF
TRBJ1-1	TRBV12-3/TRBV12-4	CASRKTVNTEAFF
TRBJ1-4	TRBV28	CASSLGDLAYEKLFF
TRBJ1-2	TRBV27	CASSTTGGADYTF
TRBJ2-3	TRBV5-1	CASSLELGGATQYF
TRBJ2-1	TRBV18	CASSLLDRTYNEQFF
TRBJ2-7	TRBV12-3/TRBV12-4	CASSLGSGSQYF
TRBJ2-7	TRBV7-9	CASSPEPYEQYF
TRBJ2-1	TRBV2	CASSESYGSGVYNEQFF
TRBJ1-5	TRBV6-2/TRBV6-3	CASSYSTRGLRNQPQHF
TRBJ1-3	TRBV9	CASSVDSSFRAIYF
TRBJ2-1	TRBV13	CASSILSGGLAGHNEQFF
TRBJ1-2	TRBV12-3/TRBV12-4	CASSGTGGDGYTF
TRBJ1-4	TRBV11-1	CASSFPGVEKLFF
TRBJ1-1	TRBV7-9	CASSLAQGAAFF
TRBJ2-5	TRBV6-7	CASSYSSNPPLANGVTQYF
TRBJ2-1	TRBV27	CASSFQFTGTGANEQFF
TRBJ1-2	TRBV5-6	CASSPRGELRPGYGYTF
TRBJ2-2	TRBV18	CASSPPSRPTGELFF
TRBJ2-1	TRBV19	CASSIPGLASGGLSYNEQFF
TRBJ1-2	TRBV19	CASSVTGSYGYTF
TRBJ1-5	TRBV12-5	CASGWGTGSNQPQHF
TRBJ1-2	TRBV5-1	CASRKDTGALGYTF
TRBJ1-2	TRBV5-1	CASSLGQRHGYTF
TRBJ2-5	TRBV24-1	CATSDFSQGQETQYF
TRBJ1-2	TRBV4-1	CASSRGRVEQGGGYTF
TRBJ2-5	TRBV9	CASSPSLAGGLKTQYF
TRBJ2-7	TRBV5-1	CASSLGGGEQYF
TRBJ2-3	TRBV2	CASLTGTGTDTQYF
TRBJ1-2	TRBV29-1	CSVIPRGESYGYTF
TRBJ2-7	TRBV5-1	CASSLALNYEQYF
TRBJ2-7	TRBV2	CASSEGWTGSGQYF
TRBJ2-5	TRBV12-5	CASGPTGGGETQYF
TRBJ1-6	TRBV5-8	CASSRQGRNSPLHF
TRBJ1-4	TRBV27	CASSLLAATNEKLFF
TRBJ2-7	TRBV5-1	CASSLRASGGEEQYF
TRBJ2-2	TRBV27	CASSLGLASRQRGELFF
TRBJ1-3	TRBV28	CASSLGTQGNTIYF
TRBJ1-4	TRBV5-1	CASSPLGQSNEKLFF
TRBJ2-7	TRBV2	CASSEVPGVEQYF
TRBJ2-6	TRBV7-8	CASSLRNRDGANVLTF
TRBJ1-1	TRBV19	CASSRTGPGQGTLNTEAFF
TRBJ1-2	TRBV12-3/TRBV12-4	CASSLRGNYGYTF
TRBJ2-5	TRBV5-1	CASSSTSGSKTQYF
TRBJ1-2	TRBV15	CATSREQHYGYTF
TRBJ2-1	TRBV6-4	CASSDSSSAHNEQFF
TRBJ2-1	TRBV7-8	CASSFRDSYNEQFF